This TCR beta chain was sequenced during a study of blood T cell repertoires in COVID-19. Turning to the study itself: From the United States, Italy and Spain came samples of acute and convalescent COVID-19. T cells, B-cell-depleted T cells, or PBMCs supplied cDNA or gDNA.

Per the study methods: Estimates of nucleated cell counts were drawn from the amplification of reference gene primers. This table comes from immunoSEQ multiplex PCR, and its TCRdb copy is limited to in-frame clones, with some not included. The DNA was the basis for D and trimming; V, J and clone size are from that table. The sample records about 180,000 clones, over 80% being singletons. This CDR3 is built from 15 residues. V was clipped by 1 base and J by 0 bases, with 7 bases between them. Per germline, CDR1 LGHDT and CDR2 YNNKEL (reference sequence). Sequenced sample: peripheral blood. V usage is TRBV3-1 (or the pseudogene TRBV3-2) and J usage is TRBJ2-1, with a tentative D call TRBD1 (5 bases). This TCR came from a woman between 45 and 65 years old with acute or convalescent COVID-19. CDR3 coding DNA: TGTGCCAGCAGCCAAGTAACAGGCTCCTACAATGAGCAGTTCTTC. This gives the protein CASSQVTGSYNEQFF.